Included here is one T cell receptor (beta chain) sequence, with context. The source of the sample is a study of blood T cell repertoires in COVID-19. The CDR3 is 14 residues long. Trimming cost V 4 bases and J 3 bases; bases outside gene matches: 4. Per the germline V gene, CDR1 is SGHRS and CDR2 is YFSETQ. Assay used: immunoSEQ multiplex PCR; TCRdb lists only in-frame clones, some missing. Of 200,000 or so clones listed, roughly four fifths are singletons. Specimen: peripheral blood. The chain couples TRBV5-1 to TRBJ2-1; 7 bases align to TRBD1. The receptor was isolated from a human donor with acute or convalescent COVID-19. The donor label of this sample is uncertain. CDR3 in DNA: TGCGCCAGCAGCGAGGGACAGATCTACAATGAGCAGTTCTTC. As protein: CASSEGQIYNEQFF.